This T cell receptor (beta chain) was found in a study of blood T cell repertoires in COVID-19. Produced via immunoSEQ multiplex PCR; TCRdb's table is partial and in-frame only. The repertoire consists of approximately 300,000 clones, with 90% occurring once and the leading ten covering 3.5% to 5%. Sequencing input: PBMCs or T cells enriched from blood (not recorded which). The receptor was derived from a young woman who had been exposed to COVID-19.

DNA for the CDR3: TGTGCCAGCAGTGTCACCCACTCGCGGAGCACAGATACGCAGTATTTT. As protein: CASSVTHSRSTDTQYF. This rearrangement joins TRBV6-2 or TRBV6-3 to TRBJ2-3; D is unresolved. The germline V gene encodes CDR1 MNHEY and CDR2 SVGEGT. V shed 5 bases and J shed 0 bases, with 15 bases lying between them. The CDR3 extends over 16 amino acids.